This passage covers 11 T cell receptor beta chains from one sample sequenced in a study of blood T cell repertoires in COVID-19. Libraries were prepared by immunoSEQ multiplex PCR; TCRdb keeps only in-frame clonotypes and omits some of them. Of under 170,000 clones detected, approximately 86% appear once; the ten largest clones hold around 4.6%. Sequencing input: peripheral blood. These receptors all stem from a woman aged 60-75 years with active or convalescent COVID-19.

The rearrangement joins TRBV5-4 to TRBJ1-3, with a tentative D call TRBD1 (6 bases). The CDR3 length is 15 residues. V gave up 0 bases and J gave up 4 bases, with 11 bases separating them. Germline CDR1 and CDR2: SGHNT and YYREEE (reference sequence). The CDR3 DNA reads as TGTGCCAGCAGCTTGGGTCGGACAGAAGGAAACACCATATATTTT. This sequence encodes CASSLGRTEGNTIYF.

This clone is a singleton in its sample. The chain combines TRBV7-2 with TRBJ1-5; 11 bases are shared with TRBD1. V shed 3 bases and J 4 bases; nucleotides not matched to a gene: 2. The germline V gene has CDR1 SGHTA and CDR2 FQGNSA. The CDR3 is made up of 15 amino acids. CDR3 in DNA: TGTGCCAGCAGCTTCGGACAGGGGGCGAATCAGCCCCAGCATTTT. It specifies CASSFGQGANQPQHF.

This clone occurred once. The CDR3 spells CASNDPGQGAAEAFF. The CDR3 bases are TGTGCCAGTAATGATCCGGGACAGGGGGCTGCTGAAGCTTTCTTT. This rearrangement joins TRBV19 to TRBJ1-1, with TRBD1 matching over 12 bases. The CDR3 is 15 amino acids. Germline-derived CDR1 and CDR2 are LNHDA and SQIVND (reference sequence). J gave up 6 bases and V 7 bases, and 9 bases lay outside the gene matches.

The sample holds one count of this clone. The CDR3 region is CAWRGLAGYNEQFF. The DNA of the CDR3 is TGTGCCTGGAGAGGACTAGCGGGGTACAATGAGCAGTTCTTC. This chain uses TRBV30 with TRBJ2-1, with 12 bases identical to TRBD2. The V gene end was trimmed by 3 bases and the J gene end by 4 bases; junction bases not matched to a gene: 1. The CDR3 length is 14 residues. Germline V lookup: CDR1 GTSNPN, CDR2 SVGIG (reference sequence).

This clone was seen more than once but under ten times. The chain couples TRBV25-1 to TRBJ1-1; 10 bases fit TRBD1. Germline CDR1 is MGHDK and CDR2 is SYGVNS. The junction had 5 bases not matched to a gene; V was cut back by 6 bases and J by 4 bases. The CDR3 runs to 14 residues. CDR3 region: CASSGTGDLTEAFF. The CDR3 DNA follows: TGTGCCAGCAGCGGGACAGGGGATCTCACTGAAGCTTTCTTT.

The gene calls are TRBV19 and TRBJ1-2; 7 bases agree with TRBD1. The length of the CDR3 is 17 residues. Germline values: CDR1 LNHDA, CDR2 SQIVND (reference sequence). J gave up 2 bases and V 6 bases, and 15 bases lay outside the gene matches. The CDR3, as DNA: TGTGCCAGTAGCACACCGGGACAGACAGCGACAAACTATGGCTACACCTTC. It yields the protein CASSTPGQTATNYGYTF.

V gene TRBV5-1 combines with J gene TRBJ1-4; perhaps TRBD1 as D (6 bases). Germline V gives CDR1 SGHRS, CDR2 YFSETQ. This CDR3 has 17 amino acids. Trimming pared 3 bases from V and 1 base from J, leaving 16 bases between. The CDR3, as DNA: TGCGCCAGCAGCTCGGGAACAGGGACGGGAACTAATGAAAAACTGTTTTTT. Protein: CASSSGTGTGTNEKLFF.

V gene TRBV11-2 combines with J gene TRBJ1-4; D unclear. The V gene lost 1 base and the J gene lost 4 bases, with 10 bases spanning the gap. CDR3 length: 15 residues. Germline loops: CDR1 SGHAT, CDR2 FQNNGV. The CDR3, as DNA: TGTGCCAGCAGCTTAGTAGCCGGCTATAATGAAAAACTGTTTTTT. This gives the protein CASSLVAGYNEKLFF.

The chain is built from TRBV20-1 and TRBJ1-4; D is unclear. The CDR3 runs 11 residues. Germline CDR1 and CDR2: DFQATT and SNEGSKA (reference sequence). V lost 6 bases to trimming and J lost 10 bases, with 12 bases between them. The CDR3 DNA reads TGCAGTGCCAGCCAACCAGGAAAACTGTTTTTT. The encoded protein is CSASQPGKLFF.

This clone has only a few counts. The chain links TRBV5-3 to TRBJ1-1; a weak D match, TRBD1 (6 bases). TRBV5-3 is known as an ORF, though its function is uncertain. V lost 6 bases, J lost 1 base, and 16 bases lay in between. This CDR3 has 15 amino acids. CDR3 sequence reads: CARTTPAQGNTEAFF. CDR3 sequence (DNA): TGTGCCAGAACTACACCCGCACAGGGGAACACTGAAGCTTTCTTT.

J is TRBJ1-5 and V is TRBV19; D gene unclear. V was trimmed by 0 bases and J by 6 bases, leaving 12 bases between them. Looked up from germline, CDR1 is LNHDA and CDR2 is SQIVND (reference sequence). The CDR3 consists of 15 residues. The CDR3 DNA reads TGTGCCAGTAGTATAGAGTTCAGTTCGGGTCAGCCCCAGCATTTT. Translated, it gives CASSIEFSSGQPQHF. The full variable domain, its missing parts supplied by reference TRBV19 and TRBJ1-5, is DGGITQSPKYLFRKEGQNVTLSCEQNLNHDAMYWYRQDPGQGLRLIYYSQIVNDFQKGDIAEGYSVSREKKESFPLTVTSAQKNPTAFYLCASSIEFSSGQPQHFGDGTRLSIL.